The 25 T cell receptor beta chains listed next were all sequenced from one sample in a study of T-cell memory formation after mild COVID-19. TCRdb passed the 5' RACE reads through MiXCR, listing each CDR3 protein once. The sample consists of 400,000 to 450,000 distinct CDR3 sequences, about a sixth of them appearing once. What was sequenced was PBMCs or a T cell subset sorted from them (not recorded which). Receptors originate from a man between 18 and 35 years old who had mild COVID-19 (a few samples of this study predate the infection). Cell type and time point are not known.

This chain connects TRBV21-1 to TRBJ2-7; no check of the table's D call, TRBD1, against the DNA was made. TRBV21-1 is a pseudogene. The CDR3 length is 12 residues. CDR3 sequence: CASNIEGVEQYV. The CDR3 DNA sequence: TGTGCCAGCAACATAGAAGGGGTCGAGCAGTACGTC.

In its sample, this clonotype was seen a few times. The CDR3 region has the DNA TGTGCCAGCCTTAGCGGGGGCGAGCAGTACTTC. Protein sequence: CASLSGGEQYF. The chain has TRBV7-9 and TRBJ2-7; 9 nucleotides align to TRBD2. Germline V lookup: CDR1 SEHNR, CDR2 FQNEAQ (reference sequence). The CDR3 runs 11 residues. With V trimmed by 8 bases and J by 6 bases, 2 bases remained unmatched.

The rearrangement uses TRBV3-1 and TRBJ2-3, with 15 positions matching TRBD2. V was clipped by 4 bases and J by 4 bases; unmatched bases: 3. The CDR3 totals 16 residues. Germline lookup yields CDR1 LGHDT and CDR2 YNNKEL (reference sequence). The CDR3 loop reads CASSRRTSGGADTQYF. DNA for the CDR3: TGTGCCAGCAGCCGCCGGACTAGCGGGGGGGCAGATACGCAGTATTTT.

This clonotype showed up many times. V usage is TRBV20-1 and J usage is TRBJ2-4; D is undetermined. The CDR3 length is 12 residues. V was pared by 5 bases and J by 6 bases, with 11 bases between. In germline, CDR1 is DFQATT, CDR2 SNEGSKA (reference sequence). DNA of the CDR3: TGCAGTGCTGGTTCTTTTCGAAACATTCAGTACTTC. Translation: CSAGSFRNIQYF.

The genes are TRBV6-1 and TRBJ1-4; TRBD1 is a possible D gene (6 bases). Germline V gene data show CDR1 as MNHNS and CDR2 as SASEGT. The CDR3 length is 15 residues. V lost 3 bases and J 4 bases, leaving 12 bases between the germline ends. The CDR3 DNA is TGTGCCAGCAGTGAGCGGACAGCGGGTAATGAAAAACTGTTTTTT. Translating gives CASSERTAGNEKLFF.

The chain has TRBV12-3 or TRBV12-4 and TRBJ2-2; tentative D call: TRBD1 (6 bases). V was cut by 4 bases and J by 4 bases, with 13 bases left in between. This CDR3 region has 15 residues. Written as DNA, the CDR3 is TGTGCCAGCAGTTCCCTCGGGACACCCACCGGGGAGCTGTTTTTT. The encoded protein is CASSSLGTPTGELFF.

This clonotype was recorded at least ten times. The chain employs TRBV29-1 and TRBJ2-1; D possibly corresponds to TRBD2 (5 bases). Germline CDR1 reads SQVTM; CDR2 reads ANQGSEA. Trimming stripped 0 bases from V and 0 bases from J, with 12 bases between. The CDR3 is 16 residues long. For the CDR3, the DNA is TGCAGCGTTGAAGAAGATCGCGGGCGCTCCTACAATGAGCAGTTCTTC. Translating gives CSVEEDRGRSYNEQFF.

V is TRBV20-1 and J is TRBJ2-3; D gene unclear. The CDR3 totals 9 residues. The germline V gene encodes CDR1 DFQATT and CDR2 SNEGSKA (reference sequence). The germline V and J ends were trimmed by 7 bases and 6 bases, with 5 bases remaining between them. The DNA of the CDR3 is TGCAGTGTTGCTGATACGCAGTATTTT. Amino acids: CSVADTQYF.

In its sample, this clonotype was seen a few times. The chain has TRBV7-2 and TRBJ2-7; the D gene is possibly TRBD1 (5 bases). The germline V and J ends were trimmed by 5 bases and 0 bases, with 11 bases remaining between them. In germline, CDR1 is SGHTA, CDR2 FQGNSA. The CDR3 totals 14 residues. CDR3 bases: TGTGCCAGCAGCCCGCAGGGCCTCTCCTACGAGCAGTACTTC. Its protein is CASSPQGLSYEQYF.

This clonotype was counted between two and nine times. This chain joins TRBV9 and TRBJ1-3; TRBD1 might be the D (5 bases). The length of the CDR3 is 17 residues. Trimming left V 4 bases short and J 1 base short, with 18 bases between. CDR1 is SGDLS, CDR2 YYNGEE, per germline. This chain's CDR3 is CASSPFSRQNSGNTIYF. DNA for the CDR3: TGTGCCAGCAGCCCCTTCTCCCGACAGAATTCTGGAAACACCATATATTTT.

This clonotype was counted at least ten times. The gene calls are TRBV7-2 and TRBJ2-3; TRBD2 matches 7 bases. Germline CDR1 is SGHTA and CDR2 is FQGNSA. The CDR3 is 16 amino acids. The V segment lost 1 base and the J segment 0 bases; nucleotides outside the gene matches: 4. The CDR3 region has the DNA TGTGCCAGCAGCTTAGTCCCCGGGGGGAGCACAGATACGCAGTATTTT. It yields the protein CASSLVPGGSTDTQYF. Combining the CDR3 with reference TRBV7-2 and TRBJ2-3 gives the whole variable domain GAGVSQSPSNKVTEKGKDVELRCDPISGHTALYWYRQSLGQGLEFLIYFQGNSAPDKSGLPSDRFSAERTGGSVSTLTIQRTQQEDSAVYLCASSLVPGGSTDTQYFGPGTRLTVL.

This clonotype has more than one count but fewer than ten. The V call is TRBV6-2 or TRBV6-3, the J call TRBJ2-6, with no clear D. Trimming removed 7 bases from V and 0 bases from J, with 13 bases in between. The CDR3 loop spans 16 amino acids. Germline-derived CDR1 and CDR2 are MNHEY and SVGEGT. The CDR3 region is CASTPLQPSGANVLTF. The CDR3 coding sequence is TGTGCCAGCACCCCTTTACAGCCCTCTGGGGCCAACGTCCTGACTTTC.

CDR3: CATSDPIGGTDTQYF. The CDR3 nucleotides read TGTGCCACCAGTGATCCTATAGGAGGGACAGATACGCAGTATTTT. This chain connects TRBV24-1 to TRBJ2-3, with D maybe TRBD2 (6 bases). The CDR3 has 15 residues. Trimming removed 3 bases from V and 3 bases from J, with 12 bases in between. The germline V gene encodes CDR1 KGHDR and CDR2 SFDVKD.

This clonotype was observed a few times. This sequence joins TRBV7-9 and TRBJ2-7; no clear D gene. The CDR3 spans 12 residues. The germline gives CDR1 SEHNR, CDR2 FQNEAQ (reference sequence). V was clipped by 5 bases and J by 9 bases, with 14 bases between them. The CDR3 nucleotides are TGTGCCAGCAGCGACCCCACGGCAGGGCAGTACTTC. Translation gives CASSDPTAGQYF.

This clonotype appeared a single time. The J gene is TRBJ2-1, the V gene TRBV5-5, with a weak D call TRBD2 (5 bases). V shed 0 bases and J shed 8 bases, with 15 bases lying between them. The CDR3 loop spans 15 amino acids. Germline values: CDR1 SGHKS, CDR2 YYEKEE (reference sequence). DNA of the CDR3: TGTGCCAGCAGCTTGGACGGAGGTGCCGTAGATGAGCAGTTCTTC. Translated, it gives CASSLDGGAVDEQFF.

This clonotype turned up a few times. The rearrangement joins TRBV20-1 to TRBJ1-5; D is possibly TRBD1 (5 bases). This CDR3 comprises 12 residues. Germline V gives CDR1 DFQATT, CDR2 SNEGSKA (reference sequence). The V and J ends lost 2 bases and 7 bases respectively, with 9 bases between them. As DNA, the CDR3 is TGCAGTGCTAGACGGGGGGAACAGCCCCAGCATTTT. This codes for CSARRGEQPQHF.

This clonotype was picked up a small number of times. The rearrangement joins TRBV12-3 or TRBV12-4 to TRBJ1-1; D is uncertain. Trimming stripped 5 bases from V and 3 bases from J, with 10 bases between. The CDR3 is made up of 13 amino acids. As DNA, the CDR3 is TGTGCCAGCAGTCCGGAAGGGTACACTGAAGCTTTCTTT. It yields the protein CASSPEGYTEAFF.

This clonotype was observed a few times. This chain uses TRBV7-2 with TRBJ1-1; D uncertain. Per the germline V gene, CDR1 is SGHTA and CDR2 is FQGNSA. The V end lost 6 bases, the J end lost 4 bases, and 12 bases lay between the germline ends. The CDR3 extends over 13 amino acids. The CDR3 nucleotides read TGTGCCAGCAGACACGGCCCTATCACTGAAGCTTTCTTT. Residues: CASRHGPITEAFF.

A few counts support this clonotype. J is TRBJ2-1 and V is TRBV7-8; weak D call: TRBD2 (6 bases). The length of the CDR3 is 15 residues. Trimming removed 5 bases from V and 3 bases from J, with 14 bases in between. Germline CDR1 is SGHVS and CDR2 is FQNEAQ. CDR3 protein: CASSTVGLNYNEQFF. In DNA form, the CDR3 reads TGTGCCAGCAGCACCGTGGGACTCAACTACAATGAGCAGTTCTTC.

The chain employs TRBV19 and TRBJ2-3, with 7 bases fitting TRBD2. The CDR3 has 15 amino acids. CDR1 and CDR2 from the germline V gene are LNHDA and SQIVND (reference sequence). V lost 2 bases and J lost 2; bases outside the gene matches: 4. CDR3 protein: CASSILAETTDTQYF. The CDR3 nucleotides read TGTGCCAGTAGTATACTAGCGGAAACCACAGATACGCAGTATTTT.

A single count supports this clonotype. The chain combines TRBV2 with TRBJ2-3, with 7 bases fitting TRBD2. Looked up from germline, CDR1 is SNHLY and CDR2 is FYNNEI. The trim removed 6 bases at V and 5 bases at J, leaving 11 bases unmatched. CDR3 length: 15 amino acids. Here the CDR3 DNA reads TGTGCCAGCAGCGTTCTGGCGGGGGTGGAAGATACGCAGTATTTT. Translation: CASSVLAGVEDTQYF.

The J gene is TRBJ2-1, the V gene TRBV24-1; the match to TRBD1 covers 8 bases. In germline, CDR1 is KGHDR, CDR2 SFDVKD. The CDR3 consists of 16 residues. V dropped 4 bases and J dropped 1; count of bases not matched to a gene: 5. CDR3 sequence: CATSDSGGWSYNEQFF. In DNA form, the CDR3 reads TGTGCCACCAGTGACTCAGGGGGCTGGTCCTACAATGAGCAGTTCTTC.

In this sample, this clonotype turned up a few times. The chain employs TRBV7-9 and TRBJ2-6, with D perhaps matching TRBD2 (5 bases). Germline CDR1 is SEHNR and CDR2 is FQNEAQ (reference sequence). This CDR3 comprises 16 residues. The V end was cut by 5 bases, the J end by 4 bases, with 15 bases between. CDR3 coding DNA: TGTGCCAGCAGCCGAGCCACTAGTAAAGGGGCCAACGTCCTGACTTTC. Amino acid sequence: CASSRATSKGANVLTF.

The rearrangement links TRBV6-6 to TRBJ2-7; 12 nucleotides align to TRBD1. CDR3 size: 16 residues. In germline, CDR1 is MNHNY, CDR2 SVGAGI (reference sequence). With 6 bases clipped from V and 1 base from J, the junction kept 7 bases outside the gene matches. The CDR3 is CASSRWGQGASYEQYF. The CDR3, as DNA: TGTGCCAGCAGCCGCTGGGGACAGGGGGCTTCCTACGAGCAGTACTTC.

This clonotype has more than one count but fewer than ten. V gene TRBV7-9 combines with J gene TRBJ1-3; D possibly corresponds to TRBD1 (5 bases). The CDR3 extends over 15 amino acids. Germline V lookup: CDR1 SEHNR, CDR2 FQNEAQ (reference sequence). V was cut by 11 bases and J by 0 bases, with 17 bases left in between. DNA for the CDR3: TGTGCCTGCGAGGGGCCCTCGAGCTCTGGAAACACCATATATTTT. It specifies CACEGPSSSGNTIYF. Drawing the rest from reference TRBV7-9 and TRBJ1-3, the complete variable domain is DTGVSQNPRHKITKRGQNVTFRCDPISEHNRLYWYRQTLGQGPEFLTYFQNEAQLEKSRLLSDRFSAERPKGSFSTLEIQRTEQGDSAMYLCACEGPSSSGNTIYFGEGSWLTVV.